This entry describes one T cell receptor (beta chain). Its target is unknown. Time point reported: newly diagnosed GD, antithyroid drugs for less than 3 months. Extracted PBMC RNA gave rise to the TCR library. This sample was included in a study of regulatory T cells in long-lasting Graves disease. Study-level findings and limits: Persistent patients shared 2,700 or so public clonotypes among themselves. Newly diagnosed patients shared fewer, at some 900.

CDR1 is SNHLY and CDR2 is FYNNEI in the germline V gene. The length of the CDR3 is 18 residues. The J segment lost 0 bases and the V segment lost 6 bases, leaving 13 bases of the junction unmatched. CDR3 regions were amplified by Arm-PCR using iRepertoire HTBI primers to build TCR beta libraries. TCRdb re-called the multiplex PCR reads through MiXCR, storing one row per CDR3 protein. The profile shows roughly 420,000 distinct CDR3 sequences, less than 15% of them singletons. Another study also made use of these data, one on T cells in Graves' hyperthyroidism and ophthalmopathy. That source adds: Most thyroid clonotypes that were expanded above 0.001 also turned up in blood. Ophthalmopathy and stable hyperthyroidism were told apart by a 13 V-J model.

The J gene is TRBJ2-1, the V gene TRBV2; 8 nucleotides match TRBD2. This sequence was found in a woman aged 50 to 65 with Graves disease. The sequences come from peripheral blood mononuclear cells (PBMCs), collected at new diagnosis, from a patient treated with antithyroid drugs. CDR3 DNA sequence: TGTGCCAGCAGCCAAGATCAAGTAAGCGGGAGCTCCTACAATGAGCAGTTCTTC. Its protein is CASSQDQVSGSSYNEQFF.